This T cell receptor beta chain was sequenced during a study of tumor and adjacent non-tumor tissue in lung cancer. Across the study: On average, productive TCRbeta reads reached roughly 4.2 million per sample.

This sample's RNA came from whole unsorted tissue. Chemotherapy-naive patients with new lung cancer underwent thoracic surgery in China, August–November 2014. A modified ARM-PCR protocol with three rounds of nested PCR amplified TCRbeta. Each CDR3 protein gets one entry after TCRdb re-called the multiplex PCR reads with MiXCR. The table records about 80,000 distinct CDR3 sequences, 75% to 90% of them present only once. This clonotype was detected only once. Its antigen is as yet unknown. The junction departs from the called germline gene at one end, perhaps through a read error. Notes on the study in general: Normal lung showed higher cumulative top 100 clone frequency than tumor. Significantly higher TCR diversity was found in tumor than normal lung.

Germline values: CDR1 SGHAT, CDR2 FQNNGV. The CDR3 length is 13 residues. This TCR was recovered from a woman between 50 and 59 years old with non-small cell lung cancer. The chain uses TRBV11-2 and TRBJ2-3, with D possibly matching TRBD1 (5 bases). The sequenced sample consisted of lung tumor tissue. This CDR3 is CACSLGGADTQCF. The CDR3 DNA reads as TGTGCCTGCAGCTTAGGTGGGGCGGATACGCAGTGTTTT.